This TCR beta chain derives from a study of cytomegalovirus exposure and HLA in healthy donors. This clone was found a few times. 60 Vbeta and 13 Jbeta primers were used in PCR. The repertoire was sequenced with immunoSEQ multiplex PCR; TCRdb's copy has only in-frame clones and lacks some. Among approximately 76,000 clones listed, 73% were seen once. Sequences were obtained from PBMCs. This sequence originates from a middle-aged woman in good health and CMV-seropositive.

The CDR3 is CSVARETEAFF. The CDR3 DNA is TGCAGCGTGGCGAGGGAGACTGAAGCTTTCTTT. This chain uses TRBV29-1 with TRBJ1-1; D call uncertain. This CDR3 has 11 residues. CDR1 and CDR2 from the germline V gene are SQVTM and ANQGSEA. Trimming took off 6 bases at V and 5 bases at J, with 10 bases between the two ends.